The 17 T cell receptor beta chains listed next were all sequenced from one sample in a study of CD8 T cells in Susac syndrome. With random hexamers, about 0.45 to 1 ug RNA was reverse transcribed. One entry per CDR3 protein, called by TCRdb with MiXCR from the immunoSEQ multiplex PCR reads. The repertoire holds 130,000 to 150,000 distinct CDR3 sequences, with roughly 94% as singletons. Sequencing input: CD8+ T cells from PBMCs. The receptors stem from a human donor in good health.

This clonotype appeared a single time. The chain is built from TRBV13 and TRBJ1-1; a weak D match, TRBD1 (6 bases). V was pared by 10 bases and J by 7 bases, with 19 bases between. Germline lookup yields CDR1 PRHDT and CDR2 FYEKMQ (reference sequence). CDR3 size: 13 residues. The DNA of the CDR3 is TGTGCCACCAAGGGGGTCCCAGCAAGTGAAGCTTTCTTT. Translated, it gives CATKGVPASEAFF. The full variable domain, in which reference TRBV13 and TRBJ1-1 provide the parts outside the CDR3, is AAGVIQSPRHLIKEKRETATLKCYPIPRHDTVYWYQQGPGQDPQFLISFYEKMQSDKGSIPDRFSAQQFSDYHSELNMSSLELGDSALYFCATKGVPASEAFFGQGTRLTVV.

The chain couples TRBV3-1 to TRBJ2-1; TRBD2 agrees at 14 bases. From germline, CDR1 is LGHDT and CDR2 YNNKEL (reference sequence). The CDR3 contains 16 residues. Germline trimming cut 4 bases from V and 7 bases from J; bases unmatched to any gene: 6. The CDR3 DNA reads as TGTGCCAGCAGCCTCGGGACTAGCGGGAGTAGGAATGAGCAGTTCTTC. Amino acids: CASSLGTSGSRNEQFF.

This clonotype appeared a single time. This rearrangement joins TRBV29-1 to TRBJ2-2; a weak D match, TRBD1 (5 bases). This CDR3 has 15 residues. V lost 1 base and J lost 5, with 14 bases in between. The germline CDR1 and CDR2 sequences are SQVTM and ANQGSEA. The CDR3 bases are TGCAGCGTTGAAGCCCAGGACAAGGGGACCGGGGAGCTGTTTTTT. Its translation is CSVEAQDKGTGELFF.

The chain recombines TRBV27 with TRBJ2-3; TRBD2 matches at 12 bases. After removal of 3 bases from V and 1 base from J, the junction contained 8 bases not matched to a gene. Germline CDR1 is MNHEY and CDR2 is SMNVEV (reference sequence). The CDR3 sequence is 18 residues long. The CDR3 nucleotides are TGTGCCAGCAGTTTCTCGGGACTAGCGGGTCCCCGCACAGATACGCAGTATTTT. Residues: CASSFSGLAGPRTDTQYF.

The rearrangement uses TRBV5-4 and TRBJ2-7; possibly TRBD1 for D (5 bases). Deletions cut 3 bases from V and 1 base from J, with 11 bases between. The CDR3 consists of 14 residues. CDR1 SGHNT and CDR2 YYREEE come from the germline V gene (reference sequence). The DNA for the CDR3 is TGTGCCAGCAGCTCGCCCGACAGATCCTACGAGCAGTACTTC. Translated, it gives CASSSPDRSYEQYF.

The chain combines TRBV28 with TRBJ2-7; 12 nucleotides agree with TRBD2. CDR3 size: 14 residues. The germline V gene encodes CDR1 MDHEN and CDR2 SYDVKM. The ends lost 5 bases at V and 6 bases at J; junction bases unmatched: 5. The DNA for the CDR3 is TGTGCCAGCAGTGGGACTAGCGGGTCTCGCGAGCAGTACTTC. It specifies CASSGTSGSREQYF.

The chain carries TRBV29-1 and TRBJ2-7, with 7 bases matching TRBD1. CDR3 length: 13 residues. With 4 bases clipped from V and 2 bases from J, the junction kept 5 bases outside the gene matches. Germline-derived CDR1 and CDR2 are SQVTM and ANQGSEA. The CDR3 bases are TGCAGCGTTGCCCAAGGGGGCACCTACGAGCAGTACTTC. It yields the protein CSVAQGGTYEQYF.

The chain couples TRBV14 to TRBJ2-7; possible D gene TRBD1, 6 bases. The germline V and J ends were trimmed by 4 bases and 1 base, with 14 bases remaining between them. Germline V gene sequence: CDR1 SGHDN, CDR2 FVKESK. This CDR3 has 15 residues. CDR3 protein: CASSLLTGPSYEQYF. In nucleotides, the CDR3 is TGTGCCAGCAGCCTCTTAACAGGGCCTTCCTACGAGCAGTACTTC.

The J gene is TRBJ2-5, the V gene TRBV20-1; no clear D. Trimming shortened V by 1 base and J by 5 bases, and 17 bases separated the two germline ends. The CDR3 runs to 15 residues. CDR1 and CDR2 from the germline V gene are DFQATT and SNEGSKA (reference sequence). CDR3 in DNA: TGCAGTGCTAGAGCCGAGATGGGCTACCTGGAGACCCAGTACTTC. Translated, it gives CSARAEMGYLETQYF.

The rearrangement uses TRBV27 and TRBJ2-1; 12 nucleotides match TRBD2. J was trimmed by 4 bases and V by 8 bases; bases with no gene match: 0. This CDR3 contains 13 residues. The germline gives CDR1 MNHEY, CDR2 SMNVEV (reference sequence). The CDR3 sequence: CASGLAGYNEQFF. The DNA of the CDR3 is TGTGCCAGCGGACTAGCGGGGTACAATGAGCAGTTCTTC.

This chain's CDR3 is CASSLGAGIGAKNIQYF. CDR3 in DNA: TGTGCCAGCAGCTTAGGGGCCGGGATTGGGGCCAAAAACATTCAGTACTTC. The chain uses TRBV11-2 and TRBJ2-4; D might be TRBD2 (5 bases). V lost 1 base to trimming and J lost 1 base, with 14 bases between them. The CDR3 totals 17 residues. The germline CDR1 and CDR2 sequences are SGHAT and FQNNGV.

This clonotype appeared once. The V call is TRBV4-3, the J call TRBJ2-7; D ambiguous. The length of the CDR3 is 14 residues. V lost 4 bases and J lost 2, with 12 bases in between. CDR1 is LGHNA and CDR2 is YSLEER in the germline V gene. For the CDR3, the DNA is TGCGCCAGCAGCCTAAGTAGGCGAGCCTACGAGCAGTACTTC. Protein: CASSLSRRAYEQYF.

The chain is built from TRBV2 and TRBJ1-2, with D tentatively TRBD1 (5 bases). Germline V CDR1 and CDR2: SNHLY, FYNNEI. V lost 9 bases, J lost 8 bases, and 13 bases lay in between. This CDR3 is 11 amino acids long. This CDR3 is CASAGSEGYTF. In DNA form, the CDR3 reads TGTGCCAGTGCAGGGTCTGAAGGCTACACCTTC. The whole variable domain, remainder taken from reference TRBV2 and TRBJ1-2, is EPEVTQTPSHQVTQMGQEVILRCVPISNHLYFYWYRQILGQKVEFLVSFYNNEISEKSEIFDDQFSVERPDGSNFTLKIRSTKLEDSAMYFCASAGSEGYTFGSGTRLTVV.

The chain links TRBV20-1 to TRBJ2-7; TRBD2 aligns across 9 bases. The trim removed 5 bases at V and 7 bases at J, leaving 15 bases unmatched. Germline CDR1 DFQATT, CDR2 SNEGSKA (reference sequence). CDR3 size: 15 residues. CDR3 residues: CSAPPEVAGAGEQYF. The CDR3 region has the DNA TGCAGTGCTCCCCCAGAAGTAGCGGGAGCAGGGGAGCAGTACTTC.

This chain joins TRBV27 and TRBJ2-7, with TRBD2 identical over 7 bases. J lost 7 bases, V lost 3 bases, and 9 bases had no gene match. The CDR3 spans 14 residues. CDR1 and CDR2 from the germline V gene are MNHEY and SMNVEV (reference sequence). In DNA form, the CDR3 reads TGTGCCAGCAGTTTTTTTGCGGGAGCTGAGGAGCAGTACTTC. As protein: CASSFFAGAEEQYF.

The rearrangement uses TRBV12-3 or TRBV12-4 and TRBJ1-5; 8 bases line up with TRBD1. CDR3 length: 15 residues. Unmatched junction bases numbered 11, after V lost 6 bases and J lost 7 bases. The CDR3 here is CASSGLDRAEQPQHF. CDR3 coding DNA: TGTGCCAGCAGCGGACTGGACAGGGCGGAACAGCCCCAGCATTTT.

The V gene is TRBV27, the J gene TRBJ1-5; D gene unclear. The V end lost 5 bases, the J end lost 7 bases, and 15 bases lay between the germline ends. Germline V lookup: CDR1 MNHEY, CDR2 SMNVEV (reference sequence). The CDR3 sequence is 14 residues long. CDR3 DNA sequence: TGTGCCAGCAGTACCTCCTCAGTTGGCCAGCCCCAGCATTTT. It yields the protein CASSTSSVGQPQHF.